The clone carrying this TCR beta chain was seen just once. V gave up 0 bases and J gave up 4 bases, with 7 bases separating them. The CDR3 has 14 amino acids. CDR1 and CDR2 from the germline V gene are SGHDN and FVKESK. Repertoires were generated with immunoSEQ multiplex PCR, while TCRdb's copy carries only in-frame clones and drops some. The repertoire holds under 95,000 clones, roughly 84% seen once, with about 14% in the top ten. The sample is drawn from a study of control samples from healthy donors and cancer patients. The genes are TRBV14 and TRBJ2-1, with D unresolved. The sequence came from a man between 45 and 60 years old in good health. The sequencing sample was made of blood. This chain's CDR3 is CASSQDWPYNEQFF. The CDR3 DNA is TGTGCCAGCAGCCAAGATTGGCCTTACAATGAGCAGTTCTTC.